This entry is about one T cell receptor (beta chain). The data were taken from a study of blood T cell repertoires in COVID-19. Repertoires were generated with immunoSEQ multiplex PCR, while TCRdb's copy carries only in-frame clones and drops some. The sample lists fewer than 85,000 clones, less than 90% occurring once. Trimming shortened V by 3 bases and J by 5 bases, and 13 bases separated the two germline ends. Germline V gene lookup returns CDR1 ENHRY and CDR2 SYGVKD. The CDR3 has 14 amino acids. The chain is built from TRBV10-3 and TRBJ1-2; tentative D call: TRBD1 (5 bases). Source material: peripheral blood. The receptor comes from a human donor in a cohort sampled during active COVID-19. The CDR3 sequence is CAISDYGGLYGYTF. CDR3 sequence (DNA): TGTGCCATCAGTGATTATGGGGGACTATATGGCTACACCTTC.